Listed below are T cell receptor beta chains from one sample, sequenced in a study of CD8 T cells in ankylosing spondylitis. TCRdb reprocessed the 5' RACE reads via MiXCR and lists one record per CDR3 protein. Counted here are some 130,000 distinct CDR3 sequences, about an eighth occurring once; the ten biggest clones make up 2.5% to 3%. Material: blood, either unsorted or a sorted T cell fraction (not recorded which). Source of these receptors: a female donor with ankylosing spondylitis or in good health (not recorded which). Each CDR3 is given with its conserved first and last residue. The D gene is left open where the match is weak. Rows give clone size only sometimes, using once, few, many, or a class for an expanded clone.

D: .
J: TRBJ1-4
size: many
V: TRBV10-3
CDR3: CATGTRTSTNEKLFF
DNA: TGTGCCACCGGGACGCGGACCTCAACTAATGAAAAACTGTTTTTT

D: TRBD1
J: TRBJ2-2
size: .
V: TRBV12-3/TRBV12-4
CDR3: CATTKDRVGTGELFF
DNA: TGTGCCACAACAAAAGACAGGGTCGGGACCGGGGAGCTGTTTTTT

D: .
J: TRBJ2-1
size: few
V: TRBV12-3/TRBV12-4
CDR3: CASRASTGNEQFF
DNA: TGTGCCAGCCGAGCCTCGACGGGGAATGAGCAGTTCTTC

D: TRBD1
J: TRBJ2-3
size: few
V: TRBV12-3/TRBV12-4
CDR3: CASSSLPGQGATDTQYF
DNA: TGTGCCAGCAGTTCCCTTCCGGGACAGGGGGCCACAGATACGCAGTATTTT

D: TRBD2
J: TRBJ2-1
size: once
V: TRBV9
CDR3: CASSVGTSNEQFF
DNA: TGTGCCAGCAGCGTAGGGACTAGCAATGAGCAGTTCTTC

D: .
J: TRBJ1-6
size: .
V: TRBV9
CDR3: CASRQALRGNSPLHF
DNA: TGTGCCAGCAGACAGGCCCTAAGGGGGAATTCACCCCTCCACTTT

D: TRBD1
J: TRBJ2-5
size: many
V: TRBV7-7
CDR3: CASSSGQGAVETQYF
DNA: TGTGCTAGCAGCTCGGGACAGGGGGCAGTGGAGACCCAGTACTTC

D: .
J: TRBJ2-1
size: many
V: TRBV29-1
CDR3: CSVVVGEFGEQFF
DNA: TGCAGCGTTGTAGTGGGAGAGTTTGGTGAGCAGTTCTTC

D: .
J: TRBJ2-5
size: .
V: TRBV7-3
CDR3: CASSLLIQETQYF
DNA: TGTGCCAGCAGCTTGTTAATTCAAGAGACCCAGTACTTC

D: TRBD2
J: TRBJ2-2
size: many
V: TRBV20-1
CDR3: CSANSGGLVGELFF
DNA: TGCAGTGCTAATAGCGGGGGTTTGGTCGGGGAGCTGTTTTTT

D: .
J: TRBJ2-5
size: .
V: TRBV5-1
CDR3: CASSPTGETQYF
DNA: TGCGCCAGCAGTCCCACAGGGGAGACCCAGTACTTC

D: TRBD1
J: TRBJ2-7
size: .
V: TRBV7-9
CDR3: CASSLIIGTVVYEQYF
DNA: TGTGCCAGCAGCCTGATCATCGGGACAGTCGTCTACGAGCAGTACTTC

D: .
J: TRBJ2-1
size: few
V: TRBV3-1
CDR3: CASKFSRGNEQFF
DNA: TGTGCCAGCAAGTTTTCACGGGGCAATGAGCAGTTCTTC

D: .
J: TRBJ2-2
size: once
V: TRBV30
CDR3: CAWSVRPVGELFF
DNA: TGTGCCTGGAGTGTAAGACCAGTGGGGGAGCTGTTTTTT

D: TRBD2
J: TRBJ2-1
size: many
V: TRBV6-5
CDR3: CASSYAGGLYNEQFF
DNA: TGTGCCAGCAGTTACGCGGGAGGACTTTACAATGAGCAGTTCTTC

D: TRBD2
J: TRBJ2-1
size: few
V: TRBV12-3/TRBV12-4
CDR3: CASSLLGTSGIEQFF
DNA: TGTGCCAGCAGTTTATTAGGGACTAGCGGGATTGAGCAGTTCTTC

D: .
J: TRBJ2-7
size: few
V: TRBV6-5
CDR3: CASSYAAGPYEQYF
DNA: TGTGCCAGCAGTTACGCCGCAGGGCCCTACGAGCAGTACTTC

D: .
J: TRBJ1-2
size: many
V: TRBV4-2
CDR3: CASSLGLGGYTF
DNA: TGTGCCAGCAGCCTTGGACTCGGCGGCTACACCTTC

D: TRBD1
J: TRBJ2-3
size: few
V: TRBV10-3
CDR3: CAISDWGRGWADTQYF
DNA: TGTGCCATCAGTGACTGGGGCAGGGGGTGGGCAGATACGCAGTATTTT

D: .
J: TRBJ1-2
size: many
V: TRBV27
CDR3: CASSTLIGAVERYGYTF
DNA: TGTGCCAGCAGCACCCTCATCGGCGCAGTGGAACGGTATGGCTACACCTTC

D: TRBD2
J: TRBJ2-3
size: .
V: TRBV6-1
CDR3: CASSLIAGPTDTQYF
DNA: TGTGCCAGCAGTCTAATAGCGGGGCCTACAGATACGCAGTATTTT

D: .
J: TRBJ2-2
size: many
V: TRBV6-1
CDR3: CASTGRGTTGELFF
DNA: TGTGCCAGCACGGGGCGAGGTACCACCGGGGAGCTGTTTTTT

D: TRBD1
J: TRBJ2-4
size: many
V: TRBV20-1
CDR3: CSATVDRGLAKNIQYF
DNA: TGCAGTGCTACAGTGGACAGGGGGCTAGCCAAAAACATTCAGTACTTC

D: TRBD2
J: TRBJ2-7
size: few
V: TRBV7-9
CDR3: CASSPLTSGNYEQYF
DNA: TGTGCCAGCAGCCCGCTTACTAGCGGAAACTACGAGCAGTACTTC

D: .
J: TRBJ2-4
size: .
V: TRBV24-1
CDR3: CATSANNRLSLIKNIQYF
DNA: TGTGCCACCAGTGCCAATAACCGACTGTCACTTATCAAAAACATTCAGTACTTC

D: .
J: TRBJ2-3
size: many
V: TRBV5-1
CDR3: CASSLEGANTDTQYF
DNA: TGCGCCAGCAGCTTGGAAGGAGCCAACACAGATACGCAGTATTTT

D: TRBD2
J: TRBJ2-1
size: .
V: TRBV12-3/TRBV12-4
CDR3: CASSYSGGPYNEQFF
DNA: TGTGCCAGCAGCTACAGCGGGGGCCCTTACAATGAGCAGTTCTTC

D: .
J: TRBJ2-2
size: .
V: TRBV2
CDR3: CASSESTSGELFF
DNA: TGTGCCAGCAGTGAATCGACTTCGGGGGAGCTGTTTTTT

D: .
J: TRBJ1-2
size: .
V: TRBV19
CDR3: CASSTGPVLTF
DNA: TGTGCCAGTAGTACGGGACCGGTGTTAACCTTC

D: .
J: TRBJ1-5
size: many
V: TRBV15
CDR3: CATSRDLHQPQHF
DNA: TGTGCCACCAGCAGAGATCTTCATCAGCCCCAGCATTTT

D: TRBD2
J: TRBJ2-7
size: few
V: TRBV2
CDR3: CASSWTSGPYEQYF
DNA: TGTGCCAGCAGTTGGACTAGCGGACCCTACGAGCAGTACTTC

D: .
J: TRBJ2-3
size: many
V: TRBV5-1
CDR3: CASSLVLADTQYF
DNA: TGCGCCAGCAGCTTGGTTCTAGCAGATACGCAGTATTTT

D: TRBD2
J: TRBJ2-7
size: many
V: TRBV28
CDR3: CASRPTSGGPSYEQYF
DNA: TGTGCCAGCAGGCCGACTAGCGGGGGACCCTCCTACGAGCAGTACTTC

D: .
J: TRBJ1-1
size: few
V: TRBV10-2
CDR3: CASRPGAITEAFF
DNA: TGCGCCAGCAGACCGGGGGCGATCACTGAAGCTTTCTTT

D: .
J: TRBJ1-3
size: many
V: TRBV20-1
CDR3: CSAPVGISGNTIYF
DNA: TGCAGTGCCCCAGTGGGTATCTCTGGAAACACCATATATTTT

D: TRBD1
J: TRBJ2-2
size: .
V: TRBV7-2
CDR3: CASSNGQGYTGELFF
DNA: TGTGCCAGCAGCAACGGACAGGGATACACCGGGGAGCTGTTTTTT

D: TRBD1
J: TRBJ2-7
size: few
V: TRBV12-3/TRBV12-4
CDR3: CASSSGTDTYEQYF
DNA: TGTGCCAGCAGTTCGGGGACAGACACCTACGAGCAGTACTTC

D: TRBD2
J: TRBJ2-1
size: .
V: TRBV5-1
CDR3: CASSISGSEQFF
DNA: TGCGCCAGCAGCATTAGCGGGAGTGAGCAGTTCTTC

D: TRBD2
J: TRBJ2-3
size: .
V: TRBV11-2
CDR3: CASSLGRGGLAETSTDTQYF
DNA: TGTGCCAGCAGCTTAGGGAGGGGGGGACTAGCGGAGACTAGCACAGATACGCAGTATTTT

D: .
J: TRBJ1-1
size: .
V: TRBV19
CDR3: CASSMMVKTRGSTEAFF
DNA: TGTGCCAGTAGTATGATGGTTAAAACCCGAGGGAGCACTGAAGCTTTCTTT

D: .
J: TRBJ2-7
size: many
V: TRBV10-3
CDR3: CAISESRSGDLSYEQYF
DNA: TGTGCCATCAGTGAGTCCCGCTCGGGGGACCTCTCCTACGAGCAGTACTTC